Sequencing of this T cell receptor (beta chain) was carried out in a study of human thymus T cells. Study outcomes and limitations: Within thymic and blood repertoires, V and J gene usage appeared to be biased.

The CDR3 runs to 15 residues. In germline, CDR1 is MGHRA, CDR2 YSYEKL. With 0 bases removed from V and 0 bases from J, the gap between germline ends came to 6 bases. Only four of the eight donors provided an approximately 0.45-1 mL blood sample. Using immunoSEQ multiplex PCR, the repertoire was profiled, and TCRdb retains in-frame clones only, with some absent. The sample lists more than 50,000 clones, 94% occurring once. On this clone itself: Its antigen is not identified.

Source material: blood. This TCR came from a boy younger than two with a congenital heart defect but otherwise immunologically healthy. The chain is built from TRBV4-1 and TRBJ2-1; D not certain. The CDR3 region has the DNA TGCGCCAGCAGCCAAGATTTATACTCCTACAATGAGCAGTTCTTC. Its translation is CASSQDLYSYNEQFF.